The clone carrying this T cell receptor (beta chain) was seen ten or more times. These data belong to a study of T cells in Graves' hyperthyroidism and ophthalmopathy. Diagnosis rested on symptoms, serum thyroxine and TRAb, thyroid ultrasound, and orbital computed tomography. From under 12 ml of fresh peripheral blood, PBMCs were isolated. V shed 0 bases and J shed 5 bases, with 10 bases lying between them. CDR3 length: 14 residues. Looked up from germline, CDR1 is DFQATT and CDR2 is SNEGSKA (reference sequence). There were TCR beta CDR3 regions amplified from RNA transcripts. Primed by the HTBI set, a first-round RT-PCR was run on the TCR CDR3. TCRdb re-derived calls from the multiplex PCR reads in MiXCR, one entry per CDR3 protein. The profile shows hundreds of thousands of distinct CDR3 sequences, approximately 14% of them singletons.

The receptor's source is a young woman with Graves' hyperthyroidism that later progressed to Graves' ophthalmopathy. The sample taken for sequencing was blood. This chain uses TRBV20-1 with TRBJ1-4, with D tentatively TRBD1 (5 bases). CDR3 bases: TGCAGTGCTAGAGATCTGGCAGGGAATGAAAAACTGTTTTTT. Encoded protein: CSARDLAGNEKLFF.